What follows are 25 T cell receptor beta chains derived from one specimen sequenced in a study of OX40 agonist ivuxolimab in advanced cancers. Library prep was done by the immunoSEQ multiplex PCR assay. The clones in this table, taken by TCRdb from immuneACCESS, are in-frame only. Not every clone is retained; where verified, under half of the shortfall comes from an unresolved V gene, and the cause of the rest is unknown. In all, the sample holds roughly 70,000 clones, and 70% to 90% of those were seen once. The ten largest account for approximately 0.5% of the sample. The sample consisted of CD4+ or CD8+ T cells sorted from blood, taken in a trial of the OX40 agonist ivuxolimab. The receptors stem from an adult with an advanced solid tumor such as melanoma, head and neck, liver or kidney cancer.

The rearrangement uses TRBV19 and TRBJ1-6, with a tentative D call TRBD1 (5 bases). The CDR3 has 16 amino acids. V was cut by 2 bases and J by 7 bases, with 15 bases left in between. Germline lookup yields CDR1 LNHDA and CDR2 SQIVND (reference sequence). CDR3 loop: CASSITGPVANSPLHF. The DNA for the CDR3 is TGTGCCAGTAGTATAACAGGCCCGGTGGCCAATTCACCCCTCCACTTT.

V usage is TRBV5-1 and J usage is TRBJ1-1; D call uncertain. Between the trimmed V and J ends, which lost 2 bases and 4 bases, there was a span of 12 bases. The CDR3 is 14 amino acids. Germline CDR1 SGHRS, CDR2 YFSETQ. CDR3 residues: CASSFAGLGTEAFF. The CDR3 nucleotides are TGCGCCAGCAGCTTTGCTGGGTTGGGCACTGAAGCTTTCTTT.

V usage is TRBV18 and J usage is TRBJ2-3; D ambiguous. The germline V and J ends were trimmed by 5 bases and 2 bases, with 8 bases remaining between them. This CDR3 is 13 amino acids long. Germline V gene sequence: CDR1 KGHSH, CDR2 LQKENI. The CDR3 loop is CASSAQTTDTQYF. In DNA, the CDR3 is TGTGCCAGCTCAGCCCAGACCACAGATACGCAGTATTTT.

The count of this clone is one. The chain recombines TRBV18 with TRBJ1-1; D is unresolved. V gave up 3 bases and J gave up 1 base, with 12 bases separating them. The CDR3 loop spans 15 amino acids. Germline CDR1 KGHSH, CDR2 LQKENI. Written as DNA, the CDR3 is TGTGCCAGCTCACCGATCGAGGGCTCGAACACTGAAGCTTTCTTT. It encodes CASSPIEGSNTEAFF.

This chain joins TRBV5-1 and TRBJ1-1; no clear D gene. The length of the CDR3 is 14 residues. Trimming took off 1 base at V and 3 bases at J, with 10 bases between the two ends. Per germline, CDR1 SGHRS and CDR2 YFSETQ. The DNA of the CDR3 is TGCGCCAGCAGCTTGAAAGGAGGATACACTGAAGCTTTCTTT. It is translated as CASSLKGGYTEAFF.

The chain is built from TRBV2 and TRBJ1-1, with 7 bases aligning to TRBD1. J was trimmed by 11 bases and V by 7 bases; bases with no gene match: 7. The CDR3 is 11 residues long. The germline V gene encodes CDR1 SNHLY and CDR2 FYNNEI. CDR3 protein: CASNYQGGAFF. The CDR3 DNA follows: TGTGCCAGCAACTATCAGGGGGGGGCTTTCTTT.

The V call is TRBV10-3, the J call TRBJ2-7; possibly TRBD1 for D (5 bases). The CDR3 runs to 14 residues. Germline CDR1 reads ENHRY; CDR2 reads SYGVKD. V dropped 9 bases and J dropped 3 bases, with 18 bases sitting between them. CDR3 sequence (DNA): TGTGCCATAAAGGGCCCCCCTGACAGCTACGAGCAGTACTTC. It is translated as CAIKGPPDSYEQYF.

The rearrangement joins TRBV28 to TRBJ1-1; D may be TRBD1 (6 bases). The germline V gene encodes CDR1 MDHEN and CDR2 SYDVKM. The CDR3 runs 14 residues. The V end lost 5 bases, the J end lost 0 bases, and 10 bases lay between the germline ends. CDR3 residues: CASSVTGVNTEAFF. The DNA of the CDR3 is TGTGCCAGCAGTGTGACAGGTGTGAACACTGAAGCTTTCTTT.

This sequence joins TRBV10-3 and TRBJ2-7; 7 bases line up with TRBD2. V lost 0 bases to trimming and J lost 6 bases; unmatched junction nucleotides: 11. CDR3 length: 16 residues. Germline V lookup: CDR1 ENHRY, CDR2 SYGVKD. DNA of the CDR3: TGTGCCATCAGTGAGTCGACGGGGAGGGAGACGGGCGAGCAGTACTTC. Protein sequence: CAISESTGRETGEQYF.

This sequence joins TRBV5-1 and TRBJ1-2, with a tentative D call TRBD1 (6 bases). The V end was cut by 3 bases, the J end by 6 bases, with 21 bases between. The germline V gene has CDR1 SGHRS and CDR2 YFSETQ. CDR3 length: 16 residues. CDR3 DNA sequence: TGCGCCAGCAGCTCGTTGGAGGCGAGGAGGGGGGATGGCTACACCTTC. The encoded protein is CASSSLEARRGDGYTF.

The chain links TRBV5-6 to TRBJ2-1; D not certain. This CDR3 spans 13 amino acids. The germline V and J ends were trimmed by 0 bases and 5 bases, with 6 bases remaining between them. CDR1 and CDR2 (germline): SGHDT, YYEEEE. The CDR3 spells CASSLGLDNEQFF. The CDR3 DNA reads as TGTGCCAGCAGCTTGGGACTCGACAATGAGCAGTTCTTC.

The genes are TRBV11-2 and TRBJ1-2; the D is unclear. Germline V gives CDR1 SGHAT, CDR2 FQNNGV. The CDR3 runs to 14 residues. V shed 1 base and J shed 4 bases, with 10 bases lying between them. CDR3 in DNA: TGTGCCAGCAGCTTAGGGACTTCCAGCTATGGCTACACCTTC. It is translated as CASSLGTSSYGYTF.

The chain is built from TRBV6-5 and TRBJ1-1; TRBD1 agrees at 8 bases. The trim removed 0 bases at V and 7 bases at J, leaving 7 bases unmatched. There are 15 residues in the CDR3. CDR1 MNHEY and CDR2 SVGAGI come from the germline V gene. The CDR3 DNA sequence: TGTGCCAGCAGTTACTCTCGGACAGGGCCTTATGAAGCTTTCTTT. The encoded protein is CASSYSRTGPYEAFF.

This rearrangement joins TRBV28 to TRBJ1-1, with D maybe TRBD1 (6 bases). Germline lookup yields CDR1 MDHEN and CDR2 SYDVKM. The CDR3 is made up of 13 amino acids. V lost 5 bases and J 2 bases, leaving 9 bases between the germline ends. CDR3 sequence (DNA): TGTGCCAGCAGTGGACAGTTCAACACTGAAGCTTTCTTT. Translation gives CASSGQFNTEAFF. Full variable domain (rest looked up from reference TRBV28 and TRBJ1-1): DVKVTQSSRYLVKRTGEKVFLECVQDMDHENMFWYRQDPGLGLRLIYFSYDVKMKEKGDIPEGYSVSREKKERFSLILESASTNQTSMYLCASSGQFNTEAFFGQGTRLTVV.

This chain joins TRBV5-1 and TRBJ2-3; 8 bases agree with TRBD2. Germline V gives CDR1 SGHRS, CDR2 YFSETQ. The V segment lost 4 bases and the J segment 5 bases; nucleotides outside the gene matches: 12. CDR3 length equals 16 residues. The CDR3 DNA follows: TGCGCCAGCAGCCCCCAAGTTAGCGGGGCGTTAGATACGCAGTATTTT. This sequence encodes CASSPQVSGALDTQYF.

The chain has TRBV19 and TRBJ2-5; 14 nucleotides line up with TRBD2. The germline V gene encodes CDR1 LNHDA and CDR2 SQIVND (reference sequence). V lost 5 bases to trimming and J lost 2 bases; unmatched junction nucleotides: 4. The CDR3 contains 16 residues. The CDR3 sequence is CASSAWTSGGQETQYF. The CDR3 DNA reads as TGTGCCAGTAGTGCCTGGACTAGCGGGGGGCAAGAGACCCAGTACTTC.

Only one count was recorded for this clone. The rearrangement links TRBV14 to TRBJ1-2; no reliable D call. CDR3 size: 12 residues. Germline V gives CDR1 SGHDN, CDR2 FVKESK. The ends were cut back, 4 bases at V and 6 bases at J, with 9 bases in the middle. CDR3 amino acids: CASSLGGDGYTF. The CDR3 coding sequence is TGTGCCAGCAGCCTGGGTGGGGATGGCTACACCTTC.

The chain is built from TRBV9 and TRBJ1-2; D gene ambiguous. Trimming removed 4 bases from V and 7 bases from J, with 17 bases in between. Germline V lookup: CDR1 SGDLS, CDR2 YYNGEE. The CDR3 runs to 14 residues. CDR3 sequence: CASSPGGSSRGYTF. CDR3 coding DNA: TGTGCCAGCAGCCCGGGAGGGAGTTCCCGTGGCTACACCTTC.

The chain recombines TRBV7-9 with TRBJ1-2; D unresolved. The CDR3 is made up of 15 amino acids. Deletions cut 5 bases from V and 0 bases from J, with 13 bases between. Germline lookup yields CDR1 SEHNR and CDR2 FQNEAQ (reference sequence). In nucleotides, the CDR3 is TGTGCCAGCAGCACAGAGGGCGGGGCTAACTATGGCTACACCTTC. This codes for CASSTEGGANYGYTF.

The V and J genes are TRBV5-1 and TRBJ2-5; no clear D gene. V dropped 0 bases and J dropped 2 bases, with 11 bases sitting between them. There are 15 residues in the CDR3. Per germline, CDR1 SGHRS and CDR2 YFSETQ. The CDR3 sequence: CASSLVVAIQETQYF. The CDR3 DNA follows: TGCGCCAGCAGCTTGGTGGTGGCGATTCAAGAGACCCAGTACTTC.

The CDR3, as DNA: TGTGCCAGCAGCCTCTCGACAGTGTTCTCTGGAAACACCATATATTTT. Its translation is CASSLSTVFSGNTIYF. J is TRBJ1-3 and V is TRBV28; D is possibly TRBD1 (5 bases). The CDR3 runs to 16 residues. The germline V gene has CDR1 MDHEN and CDR2 SYDVKM. V was trimmed by 6 bases and J by 0 bases, leaving 15 bases between them.

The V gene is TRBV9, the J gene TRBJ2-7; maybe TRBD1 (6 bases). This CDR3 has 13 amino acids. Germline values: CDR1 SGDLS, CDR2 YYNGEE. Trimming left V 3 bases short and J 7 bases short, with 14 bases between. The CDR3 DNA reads TGTGCCAGCAGCGCGACAGGAGACGGGGAGCAGTACTTC. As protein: CASSATGDGEQYF. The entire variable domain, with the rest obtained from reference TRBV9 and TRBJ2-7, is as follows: DSGVTQTPKHLITATGQRVTLRCSPRSGDLSVYWYQQSLDQGLQFLIQYYNGEERAKGNILERFSAQQFPDLHSELNLSSLELGDSALYFCASSATGDGEQYFGPGTRLTVT.

CDR3 protein: CASTPQQSSYNEQFF. CDR3 nucleotides: TGTGCCAGCACTCCTCAGCAATCCTCCTACAATGAGCAGTTCTTC. The chain recombines TRBV28 with TRBJ2-1; D remains unclear. The germline V gene encodes CDR1 MDHEN and CDR2 SYDVKM. V lost 7 bases to trimming and J lost 0 bases, with 13 bases between them. The CDR3 has 15 residues.

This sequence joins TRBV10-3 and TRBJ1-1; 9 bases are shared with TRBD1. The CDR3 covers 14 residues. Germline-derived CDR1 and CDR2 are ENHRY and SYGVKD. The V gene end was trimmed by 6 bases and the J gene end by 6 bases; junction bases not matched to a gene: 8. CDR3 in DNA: TGTGCCATCAGCGAGGGGGACAGGGCCTCTGAAGCTTTCTTT. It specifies CAISEGDRASEAFF.

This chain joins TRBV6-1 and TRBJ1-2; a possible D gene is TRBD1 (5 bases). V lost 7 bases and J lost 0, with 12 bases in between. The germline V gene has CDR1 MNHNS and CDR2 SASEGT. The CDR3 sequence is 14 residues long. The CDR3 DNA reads TGTGCCAGCAACCTCGGGACCCCTAACTATGGCTACACCTTC. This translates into CASNLGTPNYGYTF.